The 25 T cell receptor beta chains in this list originate from one sample, sequenced in a study of T cells after yellow fever vaccination. Each CDR3 protein gets one entry after TCRdb re-called the 5' RACE reads with MiXCR. The sample has about 500,000 distinct CDR3 sequences, around a sixth seen once. The specimen was PBMCs, collected about 5 days after the first yellow fever vaccination. The source of these receptors is a man aged 18 to 29 who received the YFV17D yellow fever vaccine.

This clonotype was detected only a few times. V is TRBV12-3 or TRBV12-4 and J is TRBJ1-2, with TRBD1 matching over 7 bases. Trimming at V came to 6 bases and at J to 4 bases, leaving 8 bases not matched to a gene. This CDR3 region has 14 residues. DNA for the CDR3: TGTGCCAGCAGGCAAGGGGGCCGGGGCTATGGCTACACCTTC. Protein sequence: CASRQGGRGYGYTF.

This rearrangement joins TRBV5-1 to TRBJ2-2; 8 bases align to TRBD1. This CDR3 is 15 amino acids long. V lost 3 bases and J lost 4; bases outside the gene matches: 5. CDR1 and CDR2 (germline): SGHRS, YFSETQ. As DNA, the CDR3 is TGCGCCAGCAGCTCAGGGGGCGAAGGCACCGGGGAGCTGTTTTTT. It is translated as CASSSGGEGTGELFF. The variable domain in full, completed from reference TRBV5-1 and TRBJ2-2, reads KAGVTQTPRYLIKTRGQQVTLSCSPISGHRSVSWYQQTPGQGLQFLFEYFSETQRNKGNFPGRFSGRQFSNSRSEMNVSTLELGDSALYLCASSSGGEGTGELFFGEGSRLTVL.

This clonotype was seen ten or more times. The V and J genes are TRBV9 and TRBJ1-1; D not resolved. CDR1 is SGDLS and CDR2 is YYNGEE in the germline V gene. CDR3 length: 14 amino acids. The germline V and J ends were trimmed by 0 bases and 1 base, with 7 bases remaining between them. The CDR3 loop is CASSVVAGNTEAFF. The CDR3, as DNA: TGTGCCAGCAGCGTAGTGGCCGGGAACACTGAAGCTTTCTTT. Drawing the rest from reference TRBV9 and TRBJ1-1, the complete variable domain is DSGVTQTPKHLITATGQRVTLRCSPRSGDLSVYWYQQSLDQGLQFLIQYYNGEERAKGNILERFSAQQFPDLHSELNLSSLELGDSALYFCASSVVAGNTEAFFGQGTRLTVV.

V is TRBV27 and J is TRBJ2-7; D possibly uses TRBD1 or TRBD2 (5 bases each). This CDR3 has 15 amino acids. Germline assignment: CDR1 MNHEY and CDR2 SMNVEV (reference sequence). The ends were cut back, 2 bases at V and 0 bases at J, with 11 bases in the middle. CDR3 DNA sequence: TGTGCCAGCAGTTTAGAGGGACGGAGCTCCTACGAGCAGTACTTC. Its protein is CASSLEGRSSYEQYF.

The V and J genes are TRBV19 and TRBJ2-3; D gene unclear. The CDR3 runs 14 residues. Trimming pared 3 bases from V and 7 bases from J, leaving 14 bases between. CDR1 and CDR2 from the germline V gene are LNHDA and SQIVND (reference sequence). This CDR3 is CASSIRIRSNTQYF. CDR3 sequence (DNA): TGTGCCAGTAGTATCCGGATACGCAGTAATACGCAGTATTTT.

The gene calls are TRBV20-1 and TRBJ1-5; D may be TRBD1 (5 bases). The CDR3 totals 14 residues. Germline lookup yields CDR1 DFQATT and CDR2 SNEGSKA (reference sequence). Trimming took off 1 base at V and 4 bases at J, with 11 bases between the two ends. The CDR3 DNA follows: TGCAGTGCTAGAGGGGGGGAGATAAATCAGCCCCAGCATTTT. This sequence encodes CSARGGEINQPQHF.

The chain employs TRBV4-2 and TRBJ2-2; D is possibly TRBD2 (6 bases). Germline CDR1 and CDR2: LGHNA and YNFKEQ. V was clipped by 5 bases and J by 1 base, with 20 bases between them. There are 18 residues in the CDR3. The DNA for the CDR3 is TGTGCCAGCAGCGAAAACATCATACTGCGGGGGAACACCGGGGAGCTGTTTTTT. It codes for CASSENIILRGNTGELFF.

This clonotype was picked up a small number of times. The chain recombines TRBV20-1 with TRBJ1-6; D gene uncertain. This CDR3 is built from 17 residues. Germline-derived CDR1 and CDR2 are DFQATT and SNEGSKA (reference sequence). Deletions cut 0 bases from V and 10 bases from J, with 22 bases between. The CDR3 coding sequence is TGCAGTGCTAGAGAGGTTCTATTGGGCAGTTTGGAATCACCCCTCCACTTT. The encoded protein is CSAREVLLGSLESPLHF.

The CDR3 sequence: CASSSRGVPYNEQFF. The CDR3 DNA reads as TGTGCCAGCAGTAGCCGGGGAGTCCCCTACAATGAGCAGTTCTTC. V and J are TRBV3-1 and TRBJ2-1; D is perhaps TRBD2 (5 bases). Trimming pared 6 bases from V and 2 bases from J, leaving 14 bases between. The CDR3 spans 15 residues. Germline V CDR1 and CDR2: LGHDT, YNNKEL (reference sequence).

The V gene is TRBV27, the J gene TRBJ2-3; a weak D match, TRBD1 (5 bases). The CDR3 totals 15 residues. From germline, CDR1 is MNHEY and CDR2 SMNVEV (reference sequence). V was cut by 3 bases and J by 5 bases, with 15 bases left in between. The CDR3 DNA reads as TGTGCCAGCAGTTTTTTTGGGGCCGAAATAGATACGCAGTATTTT. Translated, it gives CASSFFGAEIDTQYF.

This clonotype has at least ten counts. The chain employs TRBV6-2 or TRBV6-3 and TRBJ1-1, with D possibly TRBD1 on 6 matching bases. Germline CDR1 reads MNHEY; CDR2 reads SVGEGT. V lost 6 bases to trimming and J lost 1 base, with 18 bases between them. This CDR3 has 16 amino acids. The CDR3 loop reads CASSPLGPGANTEAFF. DNA of the CDR3: TGTGCCAGCAGCCCGCTCGGGCCAGGGGCGAACACTGAAGCTTTCTTT.

The gene calls are TRBV5-6 and TRBJ1-1; no clear D gene. Germline CDR1 and CDR2: SGHDT and YYEEEE. The CDR3 length is 15 residues. V lost 2 bases and J 3 bases, leaving 14 bases between the germline ends. DNA of the CDR3: TGTGCCAGCAGCTTTTTCCCAGAGCAGGACACTGAAGCTTTCTTT. Protein sequence: CASSFFPEQDTEAFF.

The chain couples TRBV19 to TRBJ2-3, with 10 bases identical to TRBD2. The V gene's germline CDR1 is LNHDA and CDR2 SQIVND (reference sequence). The ends lost 5 bases at V and 4 bases at J; junction bases unmatched: 6. The CDR3 has 15 residues. This chain's CDR3 is CASSLSGGKADTQYF. The CDR3, as DNA: TGTGCCAGTAGTCTTAGCGGGGGGAAGGCAGATACGCAGTATTTT.

The genes are TRBV20-1 and TRBJ2-7, with TRBD1 identical over 8 bases. The trim removed 6 bases at V and 2 bases at J, leaving 9 bases unmatched. CDR1 DFQATT and CDR2 SNEGSKA come from the germline V gene (reference sequence). The CDR3 is made up of 14 amino acids. The CDR3 here is CSARGQASTYEQYV. For the CDR3, the DNA is TGCAGTGCCCGGGGACAGGCGTCTACCTACGAGCAGTACGTC.

This clonotype has a handful of counts. The chain couples TRBV27 to TRBJ2-5; the D gene is possibly TRBD1 (6 bases). The CDR3 loop spans 13 amino acids. Germline-derived CDR1 and CDR2 are MNHEY and SMNVEV (reference sequence). The V and J ends lost 3 bases and 4 bases respectively, with 9 bases between them. The chain's CDR3 is CASSFDRIETQYF. The CDR3 DNA follows: TGTGCCAGCAGTTTCGACAGGATAGAGACCCAGTACTTC.

The chain carries TRBV9 and TRBJ2-1, with 8 bases that match TRBD2. The CDR3 is 15 amino acids. In germline, CDR1 is SGDLS, CDR2 YYNGEE. J lost 4 bases, V lost 0 bases, and 3 bases had no gene match. The CDR3 loop is CASSVAGGLYNEQFF. The CDR3 nucleotides read TGTGCCAGCAGCGTAGCGGGGGGGTTATACAATGAGCAGTTCTTC. Combining the CDR3 with reference TRBV9 and TRBJ2-1 gives the whole variable domain DSGVTQTPKHLITATGQRVTLRCSPRSGDLSVYWYQQSLDQGLQFLIQYYNGEERAKGNILERFSAQQFPDLHSELNLSSLELGDSALYFCASSVAGGLYNEQFFGPGTRLTVL.

The rearrangement joins TRBV27 to TRBJ1-2; perhaps TRBD1 as D (5 bases). Trimming pared 5 bases from V and 5 bases from J, leaving 18 bases between. Germline CDR1 is MNHEY and CDR2 is SMNVEV (reference sequence). This CDR3 spans 15 amino acids. CDR3 nucleotides: TGTGCCAGCAGTCCCCCCCCGGCTCAGGGATATGGCTACACCTTC. Its translation: CASSPPPAQGYGYTF.

This rearrangement joins TRBV29-1 to TRBJ1-5; 9 positions agree with TRBD1. Germline V CDR1 and CDR2: SQVTM, ANQGSEA. The CDR3 runs to 15 residues. V gave up 7 bases and J gave up 5 bases; unmatched junction bases: 12. The DNA for the CDR3 is TGCAGCGCCGTATTGACAGGGGGGAAGGATCAGCCCCAGCATTTT. Protein sequence: CSAVLTGGKDQPQHF.

This clonotype occurred a few times. The chain couples TRBV10-3 to TRBJ1-6, with D perhaps matching TRBD1 (6 bases). CDR1 ENHRY and CDR2 SYGVKD come from the germline V gene. The length of the CDR3 is 14 residues. Trimming removed 10 bases from V and 10 bases from J, with 20 bases in between. The CDR3 here is CATTGAAKGSPLHF. The DNA for the CDR3 is TGTGCCACCACGGGGGCAGCCAAGGGGTCACCCCTCCACTTT.

In this sample, this clonotype turned up a few times. V gene TRBV7-2 combines with J gene TRBJ1-2; possibly TRBD1 for D (5 bases). CDR1 SGHTA and CDR2 FQGNSA come from the germline V gene. Trimming stripped 5 bases from V and 6 bases from J, with 22 bases between. The CDR3 extends over 16 amino acids. This CDR3 reads CASSGRVTGGVDGYTF. For the CDR3, the DNA is TGTGCCAGCAGCGGCCGAGTAACTGGGGGGGTTGATGGCTACACCTTC.

This clonotype came up a few times. The chain combines TRBV5-6 with TRBJ1-1; TRBD1 is a possible D gene (6 bases). V was shortened by 4 bases and J by 1 base, with 17 bases between the two germline ends. The CDR3 has 16 residues. Looked up from germline, CDR1 is SGHDT and CDR2 is YYEEEE. The CDR3 spells CASSQWTMTGNTEAFF. The CDR3 DNA is TGTGCCAGCAGCCAATGGACCATGACAGGGAACACTGAAGCTTTCTTT.

This chain links TRBV7-9 with TRBJ2-5, with D perhaps TRBD2 (5 bases). Per the germline V gene, CDR1 is SEHNR and CDR2 is FQNEAQ (reference sequence). V was trimmed by 4 bases and J by 5 bases, leaving 17 bases between them. The CDR3 extends over 15 amino acids. The CDR3 loop reads CASSSGVSGKETQYF. CDR3 nucleotide sequence: TGTGCCAGCAGCTCCGGGGTTTCGGGGAAGGAGACCCAGTACTTC.

The sample holds a few counts of this clonotype. The chain recombines TRBV7-2 with TRBJ2-3, with 7 bases identical to TRBD1. CDR1 is SGHTA, CDR2 FQGNSA, per germline. The CDR3 totals 15 residues. J gave up 5 bases and V 1 base, and 6 bases lay outside the gene matches. CDR3 loop: CASSLEGGHGDTQYF. The CDR3, as DNA: TGTGCCAGCAGCTTAGAAGGGGGCCATGGAGATACGCAGTATTTT.

The chain joins TRBV4-3 to TRBJ1-5, with D perhaps matching TRBD1 (5 bases). Germline V gene data show CDR1 as LGHNA and CDR2 as YSLEER. Trimming shortened V by 0 bases and J by 0 bases, and 15 bases separated the two germline ends. This CDR3 region has 18 residues. CDR3 sequence (DNA): TGCGCCAGCAGCCAAGATTGGGGCAGCGCCTATAGCAATCAGCCCCAGCATTTT. Translating gives CASSQDWGSAYSNQPQHF.

This clonotype has just a few counts. The chain combines TRBV6-2 or TRBV6-3 with TRBJ2-5; TRBD2 matches at 8 bases. Germline-derived CDR1 and CDR2 are MNHEY and SVGEGT. Trimming at V came to 4 bases and at J to 9 bases, leaving 7 bases not matched to a gene. The CDR3 has 13 residues. The CDR3 sequence: CASSSGGGLPQYF. The DNA of the CDR3 is TGTGCCAGCAGTTCGGGCGGGGGGTTGCCCCAGTACTTC.